The 25 T cell receptor beta chains given below trace back to one sample, sequenced in a study of shared T cell receptors in the human thymus. The repertoire was sequenced with immunoSEQ multiplex PCR; TCRdb's copy has only in-frame clones and lacks some. The sample lists hundreds of thousands of clones; 95% were seen once. Sequencing input: thymocytes. The receptors originated from a human donor.

The chain links TRBV27 to TRBJ2-3; either TRBD1 or TRBD2 may fit D (6 bases each). CDR1 MNHEY and CDR2 SMNVEV come from the germline V gene (reference sequence). The CDR3 is made up of 13 amino acids. V dropped 7 bases and J dropped 2 bases, with 10 bases sitting between them. For the CDR3, the DNA is TGTGCCAGCACAGGGGACTCCACAGATACGCAGTATTTT. This translates into CASTGDSTDTQYF.

The chain joins TRBV6-1 to TRBJ2-3, with 10 positions matching TRBD2. Germline V gene data show CDR1 as MNHNS and CDR2 as SASEGT. The CDR3 totals 17 residues. Trimming removed 3 bases from V and 0 bases from J; junction bases left unmatched: 6. CDR3 coding DNA: TGTGCCAGCAGTGACCGCGGACTAGCGGTTAGCACAGATACGCAGTATTTT. It is translated as CASSDRGLAVSTDTQYF.

The chain combines TRBV5-1 with TRBJ2-5; 10 bases are shared with TRBD1. The CDR3 sequence is 18 residues long. Trimming cost V 2 bases and J 4 bases; bases outside gene matches: 14. Per the germline V gene, CDR1 is SGHRS and CDR2 is YFSETQ. The CDR3 region is CASSFEPADRGNGETQYF. CDR3 nucleotide sequence: TGCGCCAGCAGCTTCGAGCCAGCGGACAGGGGGAATGGAGAGACCCAGTACTTC. The full variable domain, in which reference TRBV5-1 and TRBJ2-5 provide the parts outside the CDR3, is KAGVTQTPRYLIKTRGQQVTLSCSPISGHRSVSWYQQTPGQGLQFLFEYFSETQRNKGNFPGRFSGRQFSNSRSEMNVSTLELGDSALYLCASSFEPADRGNGETQYFGPGTRLLVL.

The CDR3 DNA reads TGTGCCAGCAGCCAAGATAAGGTAGTGGCGTGGGAGACCCAGTACTTC. Translation: CASSQDKVVAWETQYF. The chain combines TRBV14 with TRBJ2-5, with no clear D. V gave up 0 bases and J gave up 5 bases, with 16 bases separating them. The CDR3 is 16 residues long. Germline V gene sequence: CDR1 SGHDN, CDR2 FVKESK. Full variable domain (remainder filled in from reference TRBV14 and TRBJ2-5): EAGVTQFPSHSVIEKGQTVTLRCDPISGHDNLYWYRRVMGKEIKFLLHFVKESKQDESGMPNNRFLAERTGGTYSTLKVQPAELEDSGVYFCASSQDKVVAWETQYFGPGTRLLVL.

In this sample, this clone turned up once. This chain connects TRBV30 to TRBJ2-5, with 7 bases lining up with TRBD2. Germline values: CDR1 GTSNPN, CDR2 SVGIG (reference sequence). This CDR3 is built from 22 residues. The V and J ends lost 0 bases and 4 bases, in that order; junction bases with no gene match: 29. This CDR3 is CAWSVLGYFSAERGAPPETQYF. The CDR3 nucleotides read TGTGCCTGGAGTGTACTCGGGTATTTTTCGGCGGAGCGGGGAGCCCCCCCAGAGACCCAGTACTTC.

The chain recombines TRBV5-1 with TRBJ1-3; D possibly corresponds to TRBD1 (5 bases). The CDR3 totals 19 residues. Germline values: CDR1 SGHRS, CDR2 YFSETQ. Trimming left V 0 bases short and J 0 bases short, with 19 bases between. The CDR3 sequence is CASSLDRPQTPISGNTIYF. In DNA, the CDR3 is TGCGCCAGCAGCTTGGACAGGCCCCAAACCCCCATCTCTGGAAACACCATATATTTT.

V is TRBV5-4 and J is TRBJ2-4; possible D gene TRBD1, 5 bases. The V end lost 4 bases, the J end lost 4 bases, and 9 bases lay between the germline ends. Per germline, CDR1 SGHNT and CDR2 YYREEE (reference sequence). CDR3 length: 13 residues. Written as DNA, the CDR3 is TGTGCCAGCAGCGACAGACAGAAAAACATTCAGTACTTC. Translated, it gives CASSDRQKNIQYF.

This chain connects TRBV5-6 to TRBJ2-7; unclear D gene. The germline CDR1 and CDR2 sequences are SGHDT and YYEEEE. V was pared by 4 bases and J by 3 bases, with 17 bases between. The CDR3 length is 15 residues. CDR3 amino acids: CASSPARHGYYEQYF. The CDR3 coding sequence is TGTGCCAGCAGCCCAGCCAGGCATGGATACTACGAGCAGTACTTC.

The rearrangement joins TRBV28 to TRBJ1-2, with 8 bases that match TRBD1. The CDR3 is made up of 16 amino acids. Germline assignment: CDR1 MDHEN and CDR2 SYDVKM. The junction had 13 bases not matched to a gene; V was cut back by 6 bases and J by 4 bases. The CDR3 loop is CASRSPPPTGGYGYTF. The CDR3 DNA reads TGTGCCAGCAGGTCCCCCCCTCCAACAGGGGGCTATGGCTACACCTTC.

Here the CDR3 reads CASSRRDPPSGANVLTF. Here the CDR3 DNA reads TGTGCCAGCAGCCGTAGGGACCCCCCGTCTGGGGCCAACGTCCTGACTTTC. The V gene is TRBV4-2, the J gene TRBJ2-6; possibly TRBD1 or TRBD2 for D (5 bases each). V shed 4 bases and J shed 1 base, with 14 bases lying between them. Germline V CDR1 and CDR2: LGHNA, YNFKEQ. The length of the CDR3 is 17 residues.

The rearrangement uses TRBV15 and TRBJ2-1, with TRBD2 matching 12 bases. Per germline, CDR1 LNHNV and CDR2 YYDKDF (reference sequence). The CDR3 totals 17 residues. V shed 3 bases and J 1 base; nucleotides not matched to a gene: 4. The CDR3 sequence: CATSSPTSGRSYNEQFF. Written as DNA, the CDR3 is TGTGCCACCAGCAGTCCGACTAGCGGGAGATCCTACAATGAGCAGTTCTTC.

This clone was picked up one time. The V call is TRBV28, the J call TRBJ2-7; 11 positions agree with TRBD2. The CDR3 has 15 residues. V lost 4 bases, J lost 7 bases, and 9 bases stayed unmatched. Looked up from germline, CDR1 is MDHEN and CDR2 is SYDVKM. The CDR3 sequence: CASSSPSGGLGEQYF. DNA for the CDR3: TGTGCCAGCAGTTCCCCTAGCGGGGGGCTGGGGGAGCAGTACTTC.

The chain couples TRBV5-6 to TRBJ2-3; weak D call: TRBD1 (7 bases). V lost 4 bases to trimming and J lost 14 bases, with 20 bases between them. This CDR3 has 13 residues. CDR1 is SGHDT, CDR2 YYEEEE, per germline. The chain's CDR3 is CASSPEAGTVLYF. The CDR3 nucleotides are TGTGCCAGCAGCCCCGAGGCGGGGACAGTCTTGTATTTT.

This sequence joins TRBV28 and TRBJ1-1; D might be TRBD1 (6 bases). Germline CDR1 MDHEN, CDR2 SYDVKM. The CDR3 contains 15 residues. With 4 bases removed from V and 6 bases from J, the gap between germline ends came to 18 bases. This CDR3 reads CASSSPGGRGPEAFF. Written as DNA, the CDR3 is TGTGCCAGCAGTTCCCCCGGGGGGCGCGGTCCTGAAGCTTTCTTT. Using reference TRBV28 and TRBJ1-1 for the parts outside the CDR3, the full variable domain is DVKVTQSSRYLVKRTGEKVFLECVQDMDHENMFWYRQDPGLGLRLIYFSYDVKMKEKGDIPEGYSVSREKKERFSLILESASTNQTSMYLCASSSPGGRGPEAFFGQGTRLTVV.

The chain links TRBV6-1 to TRBJ1-2; D remains unclear. Germline V gene sequence: CDR1 MNHNS, CDR2 SASEGT. This CDR3 comprises 12 residues. Trimming pared 4 bases from V and 2 bases from J, leaving 5 bases between. DNA for the CDR3: TGTGCCAGCAGTGGGATAAACTATGGCTACACCTTC. Its protein is CASSGINYGYTF.

This chain links TRBV30 with TRBJ1-2; D is possibly TRBD1 (6 bases). The CDR3 length is 13 residues. Germline V gene lookup returns CDR1 GTSNPN and CDR2 SVGIG (reference sequence). Between the trimmed V and J ends, which lost 0 bases and 8 bases, there was a span of 13 bases. The CDR3, as DNA: TGTGCCTGGAGTGTAACGGCTAGGGGGGGCTACACCTTC. It yields the protein CAWSVTARGGYTF.

The chain uses TRBV4-1 and TRBJ2-2, with a weak D call TRBD2 (5 bases). The CDR3 covers 15 residues. Germline CDR1 and CDR2: MGHRA and YSYEKL. V was pared by 3 bases and J by 6 bases, with 14 bases between. Written as DNA, the CDR3 is TGCGCCAGCAGCCAGCGGACTCGGCACTCCGGGGAGCTGTTTTTT. The encoded protein is CASSQRTRHSGELFF.

The V gene is TRBV2, the J gene TRBJ1-2; 9 bases are a match to TRBD1. The CDR3 consists of 13 residues. V shed 7 bases, J shed 4 bases, and the junction held 4 bases outside the gene matches. The germline V gene has CDR1 SNHLY and CDR2 FYNNEI. CDR3 DNA: TGTGCCAGCATCGACAGGGGGGCCTATGGCTACACCTTC. This codes for CASIDRGAYGYTF.

The V gene is TRBV21-1, the J gene TRBJ2-7; the D call in the table, TRBD2, was not verified against the DNA. TRBV21-1 is a pseudogene. The CDR3 runs to 16 residues. Here the CDR3 DNA reads TGTGCCAGCAGCAAAGTGGTAGATCCCGCGGCGTACGAGCAGTACTTC. Its protein product is CASSKVVDPAAYEQYF.

The genes are TRBV14 and TRBJ2-7; 11 positions agree with TRBD2. The CDR3 covers 17 residues. Germline loops: CDR1 SGHDN, CDR2 FVKESK. Trimming took 2 bases from V and 7 from J; bases not matched to a gene: 13. The CDR3, as DNA: TGTGCCAGCAGCCAATACTGTGTAGCGGGAGGGCCATATGAGCAGTACTTC. Amino acid sequence: CASSQYCVAGGPYEQYF.

This clone was seen a handful of times. The genes are TRBV7-9 and TRBJ1-1, with D possibly matching TRBD1 (5 bases). The CDR3 loop spans 14 amino acids. The germline V gene has CDR1 SEHNR and CDR2 FQNEAQ (reference sequence). Trimming left V 4 bases short and J 3 bases short, with 12 bases between. The DNA for the CDR3 is TGTGCCAGCAGCTCATATCGACAGTACACTGAAGCTTTCTTT. Translation: CASSSYRQYTEAFF.

This clone appeared once. This rearrangement joins TRBV25-1 to TRBJ2-2, with D possibly being TRBD1 or TRBD2 (5 bases each). The CDR3 spans 17 residues. V was pared by 1 base and J by 4 bases, with 16 bases between. The germline V gene has CDR1 MGHDK and CDR2 SYGVNS. The CDR3 here is CASSELGTGKGTGELFF. The CDR3 DNA reads as TGTGCCAGCAGTGAATTAGGGACGGGGAAAGGCACCGGGGAGCTGTTTTTT.

The chain joins TRBV7-7 to TRBJ2-5; perhaps D is TRBD1 or TRBD2 (5 bases each). Germline V CDR1 and CDR2: SSHAT, FNYEAQ (reference sequence). The CDR3 runs to 16 residues. The germline V and J ends were trimmed by 0 bases and 5 bases, with 16 bases remaining between them. For the CDR3, the DNA is TGTGCCAGCAGCTTAGCGCCGGGACCCTACTGGGAGACCCAGTACTTC. This gives the protein CASSLAPGPYWETQYF.

This clone was found once. The chain's CDR3 is CASSLGPGPPGNTQYF. CDR3 nucleotides: TGTGCCAGCAGCTTAGGCCCCGGGCCGCCCGGGAATACGCAGTATTTT. V is TRBV7-2 and J is TRBJ2-3, with TRBD2 as a possible D gene (5 bases). CDR1 is SGHTA, CDR2 FQGNSA, per germline. V was pared by 1 base and J by 7 bases, with 18 bases between. The CDR3 extends over 16 amino acids.

The J gene is TRBJ1-1, the V gene TRBV5-6; TRBD1 is a possible D gene (6 bases). V gave up 3 bases and J gave up 5 bases, with 14 bases separating them. There are 14 residues in the CDR3. Germline assignment: CDR1 SGHDT and CDR2 YYEEEE. Here the CDR3 DNA reads TGTGCCAGCAGCTCACGGGGGCTTGTTACTGAAGCTTTCTTT. Its protein product is CASSSRGLVTEAFF.